This record concerns one TCR beta chain sequence. The antigen it binds to is not known. Base qualities are not recorded, but no much larger clone differs from it by a single base. For sequencing, an Illumina HiSeq 1500 was employed. TCRdb trimmed the raw reads at Q25, called clones with MiXCR and kept productive beta chains. One record per CDR3 amino acid sequence lists the most common genes and DNA. This sample comprises hundreds of thousands of distinct CDR3 sequences, 22% of them detected only once. Over 15% of the sample comes from the top ten. Taken from cysteine to phenylalanine, the CDR3 has 13 residues. Just CDR3 DNA is preserved here, 39 bases in frame from base 1. Relative to germline, V is missing 6 bases and J is missing 3 bases, with 8 bases of the junction outside any gene match. CDR1 SQVTM and CDR2 ANQGSEA were looked up in the germline V gene. The sample originates from a study of T cell repertoires in cytomegalovirus infection (dated by TCRdb to about 2019). Regarding the complete study: Because public TCR beta signatures pointed to carriage of CMV infection together with the matching HLA type, the HLA type of each donor mattered for the analysis.

Broader findings and caveats from the paper: Carriers of CMV infection plus the relevant HLA type were discriminated by the cumulative frequency of public TCR beta family members in the study cohort and in an independent roughly 370-donor cohort. In the ex vivo response, HLA-C-restricted CMV-specific TCR beta clonotypes were dominant, and in two of eight donors the single most frequent clonotype came from this HLA-C-restricted group.

This clonotype originated in a human donor in good health (CMV status not recorded). Some clones in this sample may be carry-over from other donors' samples. The sample comprised CD8+ T cells from PBMCs. This chain is built from TRBV29-1 and TRBJ2-7; 7 junctional bases match TRBD1. The CDR3 loop reads CSVQTGIDYEQYF. The DNA is TGCAGCGTCCAGACAGGGATAGACTACGAGCAGTACTTC.